These 9 T cell receptor beta chains share one sample of origin, sequenced in a study of T cell responses to AZD1222 COVID-19 vaccine (dated by TCRdb to the early 2020s). Library preparation used the immunoSEQ multiplex PCR assay. Sourced from immuneACCESS, this table was stored by TCRdb with only in-frame sequences that have V and J called. A share of the clones is absent; for the studies checked, an unresolved V gene accounts for under half, and the remainder has no known explanation. The sample table shows approximately 140,000 clones, and 85% to 95% are seen once. Together, the top ten hold 1.3% of the sample. Per the publication, the time point label means: baseline before first vaccination. The starting material was peripheral blood, obtained on day 0 of AZD1222 vaccination. These receptors all come from an adult in good health.

V gene TRBV7-8 combines with J gene TRBJ2-1, with 8 bases fitting TRBD2. Germline CDR1 SGHVS, CDR2 FQNEAQ. The V gene end was trimmed by 5 bases and the J gene end by 7 bases; junction bases not matched to a gene: 13. The CDR3 sequence is 16 residues long. CDR3 region: CASSLTSGSRENEQFF. CDR3 bases: TGTGCCAGCAGCCTCACAAGCGGGAGTCGAGAGAATGAGCAGTTCTTC.

V and J are TRBV12-3 or TRBV12-4 and TRBJ2-7; D gene ambiguous. Trimming cost V 4 bases and J 3 bases, with 10 bases left between them. The CDR3 has 13 residues. The CDR3 spells CASSSRPFYEQYV. The CDR3, as DNA: TGTGCCAGCAGTTCAAGACCCTTCTACGAGCAGTACGTC.

The chain has TRBV7-7 and TRBJ2-1; D remains ambiguous. Trimming left V 5 bases short and J 2 bases short, with 7 bases between. The CDR3 totals 13 residues. CDR1 is SSHAT and CDR2 is FNYEAQ in the germline V gene (reference sequence). The CDR3 spells CASSPSPYNEQFF. CDR3 DNA: TGTGCCAGCAGCCCCAGTCCCTACAATGAGCAGTTCTTC.

This chain links TRBV7-2 with TRBJ2-1; TRBD2 aligns across 7 bases. The CDR3 contains 15 residues. The germline CDR1 and CDR2 sequences are SGHTA and FQGNSA. The V segment lost 8 bases and the J segment 9 bases; nucleotides outside the gene matches: 16. The CDR3 is CASGLESGNGVEQFF. The CDR3 nucleotides read TGTGCCAGCGGATTGGAGAGCGGGAACGGCGTTGAGCAGTTCTTC.

The rearrangement joins TRBV6-2 or TRBV6-3 to TRBJ1-2; the D gene is possibly TRBD1 (5 bases). CDR1 MNHEY and CDR2 SVGEGT come from the germline V gene. The CDR3 loop spans 15 amino acids. V was cut by 5 bases and J by 2 bases, with 15 bases left in between. The chain's CDR3 is CASSPAGGPNYGYTF. In nucleotides, the CDR3 is TGTGCCAGCAGTCCCGCCGGGGGACCCAACTATGGCTACACCTTC.

This chain links TRBV28 with TRBJ2-7, with TRBD1 matching over 7 bases. This CDR3 contains 12 residues. CDR1 and CDR2 (germline): MDHEN, SYDVKM. V gave up 5 bases and J gave up 4 bases; unmatched junction bases: 2. CDR3 amino acids: CASSQGQYEQYV. For the CDR3, the DNA is TGTGCCAGCAGTCAGGGACAGTACGAGCAGTACGTC.

The chain combines TRBV30 with TRBJ1-1; TRBD1 is a possible D gene (5 bases). Trimming stripped 3 bases from V and 1 base from J, with 12 bases between. CDR1 and CDR2 from the germline V gene are GTSNPN and SVGIG (reference sequence). The CDR3 covers 14 residues. CDR3 in DNA: TGTGCCTGGAGCGCCGGGACCGCGAACACTGAAGCTTTCTTT. This codes for CAWSAGTANTEAFF.

The rearrangement uses TRBV29-1 and TRBJ2-5; D possibly matches TRBD1 or TRBD2 (5 bases each). This CDR3 has 13 residues. V lost 7 bases and J 3 bases, leaving 15 bases between the germline ends. Germline CDR1 SQVTM, CDR2 ANQGSEA. Here the CDR3 reads CSGQGGRKETQYF. DNA for the CDR3: TGCAGCGGGCAGGGCGGGCGAAAAGAGACCCAGTACTTC.

The rearrangement links TRBV30 to TRBJ1-4, with TRBD1 as a possible D gene (6 bases). The CDR3 is 13 amino acids. Between the trimmed V and J ends, which lost 4 bases and 5 bases, there was a span of 11 bases. Germline V gives CDR1 GTSNPN, CDR2 SVGIG (reference sequence). The CDR3 spells CAWMGGRNEKLFF. The DNA for the CDR3 is TGTGCCTGGATGGGGGGGCGAAATGAAAAACTGTTTTTT.